The 12 T cell receptor beta chains in this list originate from one sample, sequenced in a study of response to subunit inactivated influenza vaccine. TCRdb re-derived calls from the RT-PCR reads in MiXCR, one entry per CDR3 protein. Counted here are approximately 530,000 distinct CDR3 sequences, 7.5% to 8.5% occurring once; the ten biggest clones make up over 10%. The sample was PBMCs from blood, taken roughly 24 months after vaccination. These receptors were collected from a man between 50 and 75 years old who received an inactivated influenza vaccine.

This chain joins TRBV20-1 and TRBJ2-7, with 8 bases identical to TRBD2. The CDR3 consists of 15 residues. With 3 bases clipped from V and 3 bases from J, the junction kept 10 bases outside the gene matches. Germline CDR1 DFQATT, CDR2 SNEGSKA (reference sequence). The CDR3 coding sequence is TGCAGTGCTAGGGCCGAAGCGGGGGCATTCTACGAGCAGTACTTC. This translates into CSARAEAGAFYEQYF.

This clonotype has just a few counts. This chain links TRBV11-2 with TRBJ2-1; weak D call: TRBD2 (6 bases). CDR1 and CDR2 from the germline V gene are SGHAT and FQNNGV. With 1 base removed from V and 6 bases from J, the gap between germline ends came to 13 bases. The CDR3 has 15 amino acids. CDR3 DNA sequence: TGTGCCAGCAGCTTAGGTCGTGCGGGGCTCAATGAGCAGTTCTTC. It encodes CASSLGRAGLNEQFF.

This clonotype was seen ten or more times. The rearrangement joins TRBV6-2 or TRBV6-3 to TRBJ2-3, with D tentatively TRBD2 (5 bases). Trimming took off 2 bases at V and 0 bases at J, with 15 bases between the two ends. This CDR3 is built from 17 residues. CDR1 is MNHEY, CDR2 SVGEGT, per germline. The CDR3 sequence is CASSYQSGRESTDTQYF. Written as DNA, the CDR3 is TGTGCCAGCAGTTACCAGTCCGGACGGGAAAGCACAGATACGCAGTATTTT.

This clonotype showed up just a few times. The chain has TRBV27 and TRBJ2-7, with a weak D call TRBD2 (6 bases). Germline CDR1 MNHEY, CDR2 SMNVEV (reference sequence). CDR3 size: 15 residues. Trimming removed 5 bases at V and 3 bases at J, with 17 bases between. CDR3 sequence reads: CASSLTGGPYYEQYF. The CDR3 nucleotides read TGTGCCAGCAGTCTAACAGGAGGGCCTTACTACGAGCAGTACTTC.

This clonotype came up many times. The rearrangement links TRBV5-1 to TRBJ2-1, with D perhaps matching TRBD1 (5 bases). The V end was cut by 7 bases, the J end by 7 bases, with 21 bases between. CDR3 length: 15 residues. Germline values: CDR1 SGHRS, CDR2 YFSETQ. For the CDR3, the DNA is TGCGCCAGCGCCCCCGAACGCAGGGTTGGTAATGAGCAGTTCTTC. Residues: CASAPERRVGNEQFF. The whole variable domain, filled in from reference TRBV5-1 and TRBJ2-1, reads KAGVTQTPRYLIKTRGQQVTLSCSPISGHRSVSWYQQTPGQGLQFLFEYFSETQRNKGNFPGRFSGRQFSNSRSEMNVSTLELGDSALYLCASAPERRVGNEQFFGPGTRLTVL.

This clonotype appeared many times. This chain uses TRBV4-3 with TRBJ2-7; 8 bases are a match to TRBD1. J gave up 8 bases and V 3 bases, and 6 bases lay outside the gene matches. Looked up from germline, CDR1 is LGHNA and CDR2 is YSLEER. This CDR3 is 13 amino acids long. CDR3 sequence reads: CASSQSTGGKQYF. CDR3 DNA sequence: TGCGCCAGCAGCCAGTCCACAGGGGGGAAGCAGTACTTC.

There are a few counts of this clonotype. This rearrangement joins TRBV27 to TRBJ2-7; tentative D call: TRBD1 (6 bases). Germline values: CDR1 MNHEY, CDR2 SMNVEV (reference sequence). The CDR3 totals 17 residues. Trimming stripped 3 bases from V and 1 base from J, with 19 bases between. As DNA, the CDR3 is TGTGCCAGCAGTTTGGGAACCACAGGGTTCGGGTCCTACGAGCAGTACTTC. Translated, it gives CASSLGTTGFGSYEQYF.

The rearrangement joins TRBV3-1 to TRBJ2-4; D not certain. The V end was cut by 5 bases, the J end by 5 bases, with 13 bases between. The CDR3 has 14 amino acids. CDR1 and CDR2 (germline): LGHDT, YNNKEL (reference sequence). CDR3 amino acids: CASSFGGEQNIQYF. In nucleotides, the CDR3 is TGTGCCAGCAGCTTTGGTGGGGAACAAAACATTCAGTACTTC.

This clonotype was counted only a few times. This chain joins TRBV20-1 and TRBJ2-1; 8 bases line up with TRBD2. Germline-derived CDR1 and CDR2 are DFQATT and SNEGSKA (reference sequence). CDR3 size: 12 residues. This CDR3 is CGRAGAYNEQFF. The CDR3 region has the DNA TGCGGGCGAGCGGGAGCCTACAATGAGCAGTTCTTC.

The V gene is TRBV7-9, the J gene TRBJ1-6; TRBD1 matches 9 bases. The CDR3 runs to 16 residues. Germline V gene sequence: CDR1 SEHNR, CDR2 FQNEAQ (reference sequence). Losses at the gene ends were 7 bases for V and 4 bases for J; bases not matched to a gene: 8. The CDR3 region is CASTLPDRGYNSPLHF. CDR3 DNA: TGTGCCAGCACCCTACCGGACAGGGGTTATAATTCACCCCTCCACTTT.

This sequence joins TRBV5-5 and TRBJ1-1; D gene unclear. The CDR3 spans 15 residues. Germline values: CDR1 SGHKS, CDR2 YYEKEE (reference sequence). V lost 2 bases and J 1 base, leaving 12 bases between the germline ends. The CDR3 here is CASSFALKTNTEAFF. The CDR3 bases are TGTGCCAGCAGCTTTGCCCTTAAGACGAACACTGAAGCTTTCTTT.

The gene calls are TRBV29-1 and TRBJ1-1; TRBD1 is a possible D gene (5 bases). The CDR3 spans 12 residues. Trimming stripped 8 bases from V and 1 base from J, with 11 bases between. Germline V gene data show CDR1 as SQVTM and CDR2 as ANQGSEA. The CDR3 DNA reads as TGCAGCTACGGGGGGAGGAACACTGAAGCTTTCTTT. Its translation: CSYGGRNTEAFF.